Following are 26 T cell receptor beta chains from one sample sequenced in a study of shared clonotypes between healthy human individuals. Clones were sequenced by immunoSEQ multiplex PCR, and TCRdb holds only the in-frame ones, with some missing. The top ten clones hold about 0.37% of a sample with approximately 2.3 million clones, 93% of them seen once. Sequences were obtained from naive CD4+ T cells from PBMCs. Subset given: CD45RA+ positively selected. The receptors originated from a man younger than 35 in good health. Some clones in this sample may be carry-over from other donors' samples.

A single count supports this clone. The chain is built from TRBV6-4 and TRBJ2-2, with 7 bases fitting TRBD1. Germline CDR1 and CDR2: MRHNA and SNTAGT. CDR3 length: 14 amino acids. With V trimmed by 6 bases and J by 1 base, 2 bases remained unmatched. CDR3 loop: CASSRDRNTGELFF. The DNA for the CDR3 is TGTGCCAGCAGCCGGGACAGGAACACCGGGGAGCTGTTTTTT.

V is TRBV30 and J is TRBJ1-2, with 9 bases matching TRBD1. The CDR3 contains 16 residues. CDR1 is GTSNPN, CDR2 SVGIG, per germline (reference sequence). The ends lost 5 bases at V and 5 bases at J; junction bases unmatched: 15. This chain's CDR3 is CAWGRDRVSSRYGYTF. CDR3 coding DNA: TGTGCCTGGGGTCGGGACAGGGTATCGTCGCGGTATGGCTACACCTTC.

This chain uses TRBV7-9 with TRBJ2-3; tentative D call: TRBD2 (6 bases). Trimming stripped 2 bases from V and 5 bases from J, with 11 bases between. Germline V gene sequence: CDR1 SEHNR, CDR2 FQNEAQ (reference sequence). The CDR3 is 14 residues long. CDR3 in amino acids: CASSLLAAQDTQYF. CDR3 coding DNA: TGTGCCAGCAGCTTATTAGCGGCCCAAGATACGCAGTATTTT. The entire variable domain, with the rest obtained from reference TRBV7-9 and TRBJ2-3, is as follows: DTGVSQNPRHKITKRGQNVTFRCDPISEHNRLYWYRQTLGQGPEFLTYFQNEAQLEKSRLLSDRFSAERPKGSFSTLEIQRTEQGDSAMYLCASSLLAAQDTQYFGPGTRLTVL.

This clone was seen more than once but under ten times. V usage is TRBV5-5 and J usage is TRBJ1-2; possibly TRBD1 for D (6 bases). This CDR3 region has 13 residues. The V end was cut by 0 bases, the J end by 4 bases, with 7 bases between. Germline assignment: CDR1 SGHKS and CDR2 YYEKEE (reference sequence). The CDR3 loop is CASSLDRVYGYTF. The CDR3 DNA sequence: TGTGCCAGCAGCTTGGACAGGGTCTATGGCTACACCTTC. The variable domain in full, with the rest retrieved from reference TRBV5-5 and TRBJ1-2, is DAGVTQSPTHLIKTRGQQVTLRCSPISGHKSVSWYQQVLGQGPQFIFQYYEKEERGRGNFPDRFSARQFPNYSSELNVNALLLGDSALYLCASSLDRVYGYTFGSGTRLTVV.

The sample holds one count of this clone. The rearrangement joins TRBV2 to TRBJ1-5, with no clear D. CDR3 length equals 14 residues. V lost 6 bases and J 3 bases, leaving 12 bases between the germline ends. Germline V gene sequence: CDR1 SNHLY, CDR2 FYNNEI. The CDR3 sequence is CASRNQDFNQPQHF. CDR3 in DNA: TGTGCCAGCAGGAACCAAGATTTCAATCAGCCCCAGCATTTT.

V gene TRBV4-1 combines with J gene TRBJ2-7; 9 bases agree with TRBD2. The length of the CDR3 is 15 residues. The V segment lost 1 base and the J segment 3 bases; nucleotides outside the gene matches: 4. CDR1 and CDR2 (germline): MGHRA, YSYEKL. CDR3 nucleotides: TGCGCCAGCAGCCAAGGGGAGCGGGAGGTCTACGAGCAGTACTTC. Its protein product is CASSQGEREVYEQYF.

The CDR3 sequence: CASSYIREDYEQYF. DNA for the CDR3: TGTGCCAGCAGTTACATACGGGAGGATTACGAGCAGTACTTC. The gene calls are TRBV6-6 and TRBJ2-7; 7 nucleotides line up with TRBD2. The CDR3 consists of 14 residues. J lost 4 bases, V lost 2 bases, and 5 bases had no gene match. From germline, CDR1 is MNHNY and CDR2 SVGAGI (reference sequence).

This chain uses TRBV27 with TRBJ2-5, with D perhaps TRBD1 (6 bases). The V gene's germline CDR1 is MNHEY and CDR2 SMNVEV (reference sequence). The length of the CDR3 is 15 residues. Between the trimmed V and J ends, which lost 9 bases and 2 bases, there was a span of 19 bases. CDR3 in DNA: TGTGCCAGTGCTCTCTTCTTACAGGGACAAGAGACCCAGTACTTC. Residues: CASALFLQGQETQYF.

The V call is TRBV19, the J call TRBJ1-3; D unresolved. This CDR3 spans 13 amino acids. Deletions cut 6 bases from V and 0 bases from J, with 6 bases between. The germline V gene encodes CDR1 LNHDA and CDR2 SQIVND (reference sequence). The CDR3 nucleotides are TGTGCCAGTAGCCCAATCTCTGGAAACACCATATATTTT. It specifies CASSPISGNTIYF. Combining the CDR3 with reference TRBV19 and TRBJ1-3 gives the whole variable domain DGGITQSPKYLFRKEGQNVTLSCEQNLNHDAMYWYRQDPGQGLRLIYYSQIVNDFQKGDIAEGYSVSREKKESFPLTVTSAQKNPTAFYLCASSPISGNTIYFGEGSWLTVV.

The chain links TRBV5-1 to TRBJ2-1; 13 nucleotides match TRBD2. Germline values: CDR1 SGHRS, CDR2 YFSETQ. V lost 3 bases, J lost 7 bases, and 4 bases stayed unmatched. This CDR3 has 15 amino acids. The CDR3 bases are TGCGCCAGCAGCTGGGGACTAGCGGGAATGAATGAGCAGTTCTTC. This codes for CASSWGLAGMNEQFF.

The chain recombines TRBV2 with TRBJ2-2; 7 bases fit TRBD1. Germline lookup yields CDR1 SNHLY and CDR2 FYNNEI. Trimming took 7 bases from V and 0 from J; bases not matched to a gene: 2. The CDR3 runs 14 residues. CDR3 sequence: CASTQGANTGELFF. Written as DNA, the CDR3 is TGTGCCAGCACCCAGGGGGCGAACACCGGGGAGCTGTTTTTT. Full variable domain (remainder filled in from reference TRBV2 and TRBJ2-2): EPEVTQTPSHQVTQMGQEVILRCVPISNHLYFYWYRQILGQKVEFLVSFYNNEISEKSEIFDDQFSVERPDGSNFTLKIRSTKLEDSAMYFCASTQGANTGELFFGEGSRLTVL.

This chain connects TRBV7-9 to TRBJ2-1, with D tentatively TRBD1 (5 bases). Between the trimmed V and J ends, which lost 7 bases and 0 bases, there was a span of 13 bases. Germline lookup yields CDR1 SEHNR and CDR2 FQNEAQ (reference sequence). The CDR3 has 15 amino acids. The CDR3 DNA reads as TGTGCCAGCAACCTCCAGGGTAGCTCCTACAATGAGCAGTTCTTC. This encodes CASNLQGSSYNEQFF.

A word on this clone: Other DNA sequences of this sample code for an identical CDR3. V and J are TRBV5-1 and TRBJ1-3; D uncertain. Trimming left V 0 bases short and J 3 bases short, with 7 bases between. Germline V gene data show CDR1 as SGHRS and CDR2 as YFSETQ. The CDR3 runs to 14 residues. CDR3: CASSLAGVGNTIYF. CDR3 sequence (DNA): TGCGCCAGCAGCTTGGCCGGAGTTGGAAACACCATATATTTT.

The chain joins TRBV19 to TRBJ2-1; D call uncertain. V lost 1 base to trimming and J lost 6 bases, with 10 bases between them. Germline lookup yields CDR1 LNHDA and CDR2 SQIVND (reference sequence). This CDR3 has 14 amino acids. DNA of the CDR3: TGTGCCAGTAGTATAGGTCCGGTTGGCAATGAGCAGTTCTTC. Amino acids: CASSIGPVGNEQFF.

The chain recombines TRBV11-2 with TRBJ1-3; D gene ambiguous. The length of the CDR3 is 15 residues. V shed 0 bases and J shed 2 bases, with 8 bases lying between them. Germline V gene lookup returns CDR1 SGHAT and CDR2 FQNNGV. The CDR3 is CASSLDPGTGNTIYF. CDR3 in DNA: TGTGCCAGCAGCTTAGATCCGGGTACTGGAAACACCATATATTTT.

This sequence joins TRBV5-1 and TRBJ1-1; TRBD1 aligns across 8 bases. Germline V CDR1 and CDR2: SGHRS, YFSETQ. The CDR3 runs 15 residues. With 5 bases clipped from V and 7 bases from J, the junction kept 13 bases outside the gene matches. The CDR3 is CASSRAGGRENEAFF. CDR3 nucleotide sequence: TGCGCCAGCAGTCGAGCAGGGGGCAGGGAGAATGAAGCTTTCTTT.

This clone was counted a single time. This CDR3 is also generated by other DNA sequences in the sample. V and J are TRBV18 and TRBJ1-1; 8 nucleotides line up with TRBD1. The CDR3 is 13 residues long. The V and J ends lost 3 bases and 4 bases, in that order; junction bases with no gene match: 1. Germline V lookup: CDR1 KGHSH, CDR2 LQKENI. CDR3 DNA sequence: TGTGCCAGCTCACCGACAGGGGCCACTGAAGCTTTCTTT. Amino acids: CASSPTGATEAFF.

The V and J genes are TRBV27 and TRBJ2-5, with 12 bases lining up with TRBD2. The J call could be wrong; TRBJ2-7 is a better fit for the DNA end. The germline CDR1 and CDR2 sequences are MNHEY and SMNVEV (reference sequence). This CDR3 is built from 15 residues. CDR3 amino acids: CASSHRGTSGYEQYF. CDR3 nucleotide sequence: TGTGCCAGCAGCCATAGGGGGACTAGCGGGTACGAGCAGTACTTC.

The chain joins TRBV29-1 to TRBJ2-3; D uncertain. The CDR3 has 14 amino acids. Trimming took off 7 bases at V and 1 base at J, with 15 bases between the two ends. Germline-derived CDR1 and CDR2 are SQVTM and ANQGSEA. The CDR3 sequence: CSAFSFLGTDTQYF. The CDR3 DNA reads as TGCAGCGCCTTCTCATTTTTGGGCACAGATACGCAGTATTTT.

This chain connects TRBV6-5 to TRBJ1-1; D is ambiguous. Germline CDR1 MNHEY, CDR2 SVGAGI. With 0 bases removed from V and 1 base from J, the gap between germline ends came to 12 bases. There are 16 residues in the CDR3. Written as DNA, the CDR3 is TGTGCCAGCAGTTACTCGATACAGTCGGGGAACACTGAAGCTTTCTTT. Amino acid sequence: CASSYSIQSGNTEAFF.

The rearrangement uses TRBV18 and TRBJ2-1, with D perhaps TRBD2 (6 bases). The CDR3 runs 18 residues. Germline CDR1 reads KGHSH; CDR2 reads LQKENI. V lost 3 bases and J lost 8, with 26 bases in between. CDR3 region: CASSPFRVFRGGTDEQFF. In nucleotides, the CDR3 is TGTGCCAGCTCACCCTTCCGTGTCTTTAGGGGAGGTACGGATGAGCAGTTCTTC.

The genes are TRBV18 and TRBJ2-5, with D perhaps matching TRBD1 (6 bases). CDR1 is KGHSH, CDR2 LQKENI, per germline. Trimming cost V 8 bases and J 5 bases, with 18 bases left between them. There are 14 residues in the CDR3. DNA for the CDR3: TGTGCCAGCACGGAAACAGGGTTATATGAGACCCAGTACTTC. Protein sequence: CASTETGLYETQYF. The complete variable domain, with remaining parts taken from reference TRBV18 and TRBJ2-5, reads NAGVMQNPRHLVRRRGQEARLRCSPMKGHSHVYWYRQLPEEGLKFMVYLQKENIIDESGMPKERFSAEFPKEGPSILRIQQVVRGDSAAYFCASTETGLYETQYFGPGTRLLVL.

J is TRBJ2-7 and V is TRBV21-1; TRBD1, as called in the table, went unchecked against the DNA. TRBV21-1 is designated a pseudogene. The CDR3 length is 15 residues. The CDR3 reads CASSKRRTGGDKQYF. DNA of the CDR3: TGTGCCAGCAGCAAAAGGAGGACAGGGGGCGACAAGCAGTACTTC.

This chain connects TRBV6-1 to TRBJ1-5; D remains unclear. The germline CDR1 and CDR2 sequences are MNHNS and SASEGT. This CDR3 has 14 amino acids. The V end was cut by 1 base, the J end by 5 bases, with 9 bases between. Written as DNA, the CDR3 is TGTGCCAGCAGTGAAGACAGAACCTATCAGCCCCAGCATTTT. It specifies CASSEDRTYQPQHF.

This chain links TRBV4-3 with TRBJ2-2; 7 bases align to TRBD2. After removal of 2 bases from V and 6 bases from J, the junction contained 6 bases not matched to a gene. The CDR3 loop spans 15 amino acids. CDR1 and CDR2 (germline): LGHNA, YSLEER. In DNA, the CDR3 is TGCGCCAGCAGCCAACTTCGCGGGAGTCCCGGGGAGCTGTTTTTT. Encoded protein: CASSQLRGSPGELFF.

The chain couples TRBV6-1 to TRBJ1-3; D is undetermined. CDR3 length equals 13 residues. V lost 3 bases, J lost 5 bases, and 8 bases lay in between. The germline CDR1 and CDR2 sequences are MNHNS and SASEGT. This CDR3 reads CASSDTGRNTIYF. The CDR3 nucleotides are TGTGCCAGCAGTGACACTGGGAGAAACACCATATATTTT.